Following are 11 T cell receptor beta chains from one sample sequenced in a study of naive and memory T cell subsets. Reverse transcription of blood and skin TCR RNA was primed at alpha and beta constant regions. TCRdb ran MiXCR on the UMI-ligation and nested PCR reads and lists one entry per CDR3 protein. The data show 15,000 to 20,000 distinct CDR3 sequences, with about a tenth seen just once and around 7% held by the top ten. Noted treatment: skin biopsy from PPD injection site in Mantoux-positive individual. Reverse transcription used DNase-treated unsorted total RNA, aiming for roughly 1 to 1000 ng. Sequences were derived from skin, sampled from a tuberculin skin test site. The source is an adult in good health.

The CDR3 coding sequence is TGCGCCAGCAGCCAAGTGGCCCGGACAGGGGGGTCCCCTTACTATGGCTACACCTTC. Its translation is CASSQVARTGGSPYYGYTF. The chain recombines TRBV4-1 with TRBJ1-2; TRBD1 aligns across 10 bases. V gave up 1 base and J gave up 3 bases; unmatched junction bases: 14. Germline values: CDR1 MGHRA, CDR2 YSYEKL. The CDR3 runs to 19 residues.

The rearrangement uses TRBV7-2 and TRBJ2-2; 10 nucleotides line up with TRBD1. V lost 5 bases and J lost 8; bases outside the gene matches: 8. The CDR3 covers 15 residues. CDR1 and CDR2 from the germline V gene are SGHTA and FQGNSA. The CDR3: CASSTKTGGSGELFF. DNA of the CDR3: TGTGCCAGCAGCACAAAGACAGGGGGCTCGGGGGAGCTGTTTTTT.

This clonotype showed up just a few times. This chain joins TRBV7-9 and TRBJ2-7; D possibly corresponds to TRBD1 (6 bases). The CDR3 consists of 17 residues. V was clipped by 2 bases and J by 3 bases, with 20 bases between them. Germline V gene sequence: CDR1 SEHNR, CDR2 FQNEAQ (reference sequence). The CDR3 coding sequence is TGTGCCAGCAGCTTAAGGGGGACCAACGAACTTTACTACGAGCAGTACTTC. Translated, it gives CASSLRGTNELYYEQYF.

The gene calls are TRBV3-1 and TRBJ1-1; D call uncertain. Germline values: CDR1 LGHDT, CDR2 YNNKEL (reference sequence). V lost 4 bases, J lost 1 base, and 13 bases lay in between. This CDR3 comprises 15 residues. The CDR3 here is CASSPLGYRNTEAFF. The CDR3 DNA reads TGTGCCAGCAGCCCTTTAGGGTACAGGAACACTGAAGCTTTCTTT.

The table lists this clonotype with many counts. This chain joins TRBV12-3 or TRBV12-4 and TRBJ2-1; the D is unclear. There are 16 residues in the CDR3. Between the trimmed V and J ends, which lost 7 bases and 0 bases, there was a span of 16 bases. CDR3 loop: CASTDPGRSSYNEQFF. CDR3 DNA: TGTGCCAGCACCGATCCCGGGCGGAGCTCCTACAATGAGCAGTTCTTC.

This clonotype was seen at least ten times. This chain uses TRBV29-1 with TRBJ2-3, with a possible D match to TRBD2 (6 bases). Trimming removed 2 bases at V and 2 bases at J, with 17 bases between. The CDR3 length is 16 residues. In germline, CDR1 is SQVTM, CDR2 ANQGSEA. CDR3: CSVESIAVEFTDTQYF. In DNA, the CDR3 is TGCAGCGTTGAAAGTATAGCGGTTGAATTCACAGATACGCAGTATTTT.

This clonotype was counted ten times or more. The CDR3 protein is CSARQGDTEAFF. CDR3 sequence (DNA): TGCAGTGCTAGACAGGGGGACACTGAAGCTTTCTTT. J is TRBJ1-1 and V is TRBV20-1, with 7 bases fitting TRBD1. V gave up 2 bases and J gave up 3 bases; unmatched junction bases: 0. This CDR3 comprises 12 residues. Germline V gives CDR1 DFQATT, CDR2 SNEGSKA (reference sequence).

This clonotype was picked up many times. V gene TRBV6-2 or TRBV6-3 combines with J gene TRBJ2-1; the match to TRBD1 covers 8 bases. This CDR3 is built from 15 residues. Germline trimming cut 7 bases from V and 6 bases from J; bases unmatched to any gene: 11. Germline V gene lookup returns CDR1 MNHEY and CDR2 SVGEGT. In DNA form, the CDR3 reads TGTGCCAGCACCAACCTGGACAGGGTGAGCAATGAGCAGTTCTTC. Translation: CASTNLDRVSNEQFF.

This clonotype came up many times. The rearrangement uses TRBV12-3 or TRBV12-4 and TRBJ2-1; a weak D match, TRBD1 (6 bases). V was cut by 4 bases and J by 5 bases, with 9 bases left in between. The CDR3 spans 13 residues. This CDR3 reads CASSSDSDNEQFF. CDR3 sequence (DNA): TGTGCCAGCAGTTCGGACAGTGACAATGAGCAGTTCTTC.

This clonotype appeared a few times. CDR3 nucleotides: TGTGCCAGCAGCCCCCATCCGGGGGCCCAAGAGACCCAGTACTTC. Residues: CASSPHPGAQETQYF. The rearrangement links TRBV11-3 to TRBJ2-5; D may correspond to TRBD1 or TRBD2 (6 bases each). The germline CDR1 and CDR2 sequences are SGHNT and YENEEA. The CDR3 sequence is 15 residues long. Trimming took off 5 bases at V and 1 base at J, with 14 bases between the two ends.

This CDR3 is CATSRESPSESTDTQYF. The CDR3 coding sequence is TGTGCCACCAGCAGAGAGAGCCCTAGCGAAAGCACAGATACGCAGTATTTT. The rearrangement uses TRBV15 and TRBJ2-3; the D gene is possibly TRBD2 (6 bases). Germline lookup yields CDR1 LNHNV and CDR2 YYDKDF (reference sequence). Trimming removed 0 bases from V and 0 bases from J, with 13 bases in between. The CDR3 extends over 17 amino acids. Variable domain in full (rest from reference TRBV15 and TRBJ2-3): DAMVIQNPRYQVTQFGKPVTLSCSQTLNHNVMYWYQQKSSQAPKLLFHYYDKDFNNEADTPDNFQSRRPNTSFCFLDIRSPGLGDTAMYLCATSRESPSESTDTQYFGPGTRLTVL.